This T cell receptor beta chain was profiled in a study of blood T cells in healthy people across ages. Study-level background: Capture by template switching was about one barcoded beta molecule per two T cells.

Study findings and constraints: Naive CD4+ cell counts and diversity both ran higher in long-lived than in aged donors.

Extractions gave at least 5.5 micrograms of total RNA per sample. In its sample, this clonotype was seen once. Its antigen is undetermined. Combining a sample-barcoded 5' primer with a J-beta primer mix, a second PCR ran for roughly 6 to 11 cycles. TCRdb independently ran MiXCR on the 5' RACE reads; one entry per CDR3 protein. Here the sample spans 1,500,000 or so distinct CDR3 sequences, roughly two fifths being singletons. Trimming removed 4 bases from V and 2 bases from J, with 9 bases in between. The germline CDR1 and CDR2 sequences are DFQATT and SNEGSKA (reference sequence). The CDR3 extends over 13 amino acids.

The sample taken for sequencing was blood. The chain has TRBV20-1 and TRBJ1-5; unclear D gene. This TCR was sampled from a woman aged 18-29 years in good health. This chain's CDR3 is CSATVLGNQPQHF. The CDR3 bases are TGCAGTGCTACTGTCCTGGGCAATCAGCCCCAGCATTTT.